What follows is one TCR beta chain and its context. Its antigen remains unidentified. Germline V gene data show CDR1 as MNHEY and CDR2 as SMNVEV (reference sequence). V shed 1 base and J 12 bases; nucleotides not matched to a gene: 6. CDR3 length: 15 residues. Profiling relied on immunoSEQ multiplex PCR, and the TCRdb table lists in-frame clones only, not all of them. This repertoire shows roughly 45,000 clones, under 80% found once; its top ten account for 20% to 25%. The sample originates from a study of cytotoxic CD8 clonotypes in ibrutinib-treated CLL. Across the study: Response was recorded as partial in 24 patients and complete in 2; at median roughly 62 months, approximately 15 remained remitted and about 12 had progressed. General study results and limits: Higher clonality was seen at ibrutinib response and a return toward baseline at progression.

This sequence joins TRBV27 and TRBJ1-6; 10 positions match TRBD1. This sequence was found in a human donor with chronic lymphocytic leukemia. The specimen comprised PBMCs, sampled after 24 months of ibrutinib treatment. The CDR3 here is CASSLYPGTGEPLHF. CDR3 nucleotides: TGTGCCAGCAGTTTATACCCCGGGACAGGGGAACCCCTCCACTTT.